This is a list of T cell receptor beta chains from one sample in a study of T-cell memory formation after mild COVID-19. MiXCR was run by TCRdb on the 5' RACE reads, yielding one entry per CDR3 protein. Here the sample spans about 350,000 distinct CDR3 sequences, roughly 13% being singletons. The sample was PBMCs or a T cell subset sorted from them (not recorded which). The receptors originated from a man between 18 and 29 years old who had mild COVID-19 (a few samples of this study predate the infection). Cell type and time point are not known. CDR3s include the opening cysteine and the closing phenylalanine or tryptophan. A D gene is named only where the DNA matches it firmly. Size is omitted from some rows. Given values are once, few, many or a class for expanded clones.

d_gene: .
v_gene: TRBV7-3
j_gene: TRBJ1-6
abundance: few
CDR3aa: CASSPAGGSPLHF
CDR3nt: TGTGCCAGCAGTCCAGCGGGAGGTTCACCCCTCCACTTT

d_gene: .
v_gene: TRBV6-5
j_gene: TRBJ2-3
abundance: .
CDR3aa: CASRRLVGSGTDTQYF
CDR3nt: TGTGCCAGCAGAAGGCTAGTGGGGAGTGGGACAGATACGCAGTATTTT

d_gene: TRBD1
v_gene: TRBV5-1
j_gene: TRBJ2-7
abundance: few
CDR3aa: CASRVASGTGSFYEQYF
CDR3nt: TGCGCCAGCAGGGTTGCGTCCGGGACAGGGTCTTTTTACGAGCAGTACTTC

d_gene: .
v_gene: TRBV25-1
j_gene: TRBJ2-1
abundance: few
CDR3aa: CASSGVYNEQFF
CDR3nt: TGTGCCAGCAGTGGAGTTTACAATGAGCAGTTCTTC

d_gene: .
v_gene: TRBV12-3/TRBV12-4
j_gene: TRBJ1-5
abundance: .
CDR3aa: CASRSSGNQPQHF
CDR3nt: TGTGCCAGCAGGTCGTCGGGCAATCAGCCCCAGCATTTT

d_gene: .
v_gene: TRBV5-1
j_gene: TRBJ2-6
abundance: many
CDR3aa: CASSLGNSGANVLTF
CDR3nt: TGTGCCAGCAGTTTAGGGAACTCTGGGGCCAACGTCCTGACTTTC

d_gene: TRBD2
v_gene: TRBV28
j_gene: TRBJ2-1
abundance: many
CDR3aa: CASTLAGPYNEQFF
CDR3nt: TGTGCCAGCACCCTAGCGGGGCCCTACAATGAGCAGTTCTTC

d_gene: TRBD1
v_gene: TRBV24-1
j_gene: TRBJ2-3
abundance: .
CDR3aa: CATSEWDRGTNLPTSQYF
CDR3nt: TGTGCCACCAGTGAATGGGACAGGGGCACCAATCTGCCCACTTCGCAGTATTTT

d_gene: .
v_gene: TRBV9
j_gene: TRBJ2-3
abundance: many
CDR3aa: CASSVQRWGTDTQYF
CDR3nt: TGTGCCAGCAGCGTACAAAGGTGGGGCACAGATACGCAGTATTTT

d_gene: TRBD2
v_gene: TRBV7-2
j_gene: TRBJ2-1
abundance: few
CDR3aa: CASSYSGGLSYNEQFF
CDR3nt: TGTGCCAGCAGCTATAGCGGGGGCCTCTCCTACAATGAGCAGTTCTTC

d_gene: TRBD2
v_gene: TRBV19
j_gene: TRBJ2-7
abundance: few
CDR3aa: CASSPLAGGTSEQYF
CDR3nt: TGTGCCAGTAGCCCGCTAGCGGGGGGCACCTCCGAGCAGTACTTC

d_gene: TRBD1
v_gene: TRBV12-3/TRBV12-4
j_gene: TRBJ1-5
abundance: .
CDR3aa: CASTTGTDGSNQPQHF
CDR3nt: TGTGCCAGCACCACCGGGACAGATGGGAGCAATCAGCCCCAGCATTTT

d_gene: TRBD2
v_gene: TRBV11-2
j_gene: TRBJ2-5
abundance: .
CDR3aa: CASSSLGASGDKETQYF
CDR3nt: TGTGCCAGCAGCTCCCTCGGCGCGAGCGGGGATAAAGAGACCCAGTACTTC

d_gene: TRBD1
v_gene: TRBV7-9
j_gene: TRBJ2-2
abundance: few
CDR3aa: CASGSKQGGTGELFF
CDR3nt: TGTGCCAGCGGATCCAAACAGGGGGGCACCGGGGAGCTGTTTTTT

d_gene: .
v_gene: TRBV20-1
j_gene: TRBJ2-3
abundance: few
CDR3aa: CSAHPQFGASTDTQYF
CDR3nt: TGCAGTGCTCATCCCCAATTCGGGGCTAGCACAGATACGCAGTATTTT

d_gene: .
v_gene: TRBV3-1
j_gene: TRBJ2-7
abundance: once
CDR3aa: CASSRSTYKQYF
CDR3nt: TGTGCCAGCAGCCGATCCACCTACAAGCAGTACTTC

d_gene: .
v_gene: TRBV4-1
j_gene: TRBJ1-4
abundance: few
CDR3aa: CASSQESEKLFF
CDR3nt: TGCGCCAGCAGCCAAGAGAGTGAAAAACTGTTTTTT

d_gene: .
v_gene: TRBV7-9
j_gene: TRBJ1-2
abundance: many
CDR3aa: CASSQTEIYGYTF
CDR3nt: TGTGCCAGCAGCCAGACAGAGATCTATGGCTACACCTTC

d_gene: TRBD2
v_gene: TRBV7-2
j_gene: TRBJ2-1
abundance: few
CDR3aa: CASSLRSSGGAVEQFF
CDR3nt: TGTGCCAGCAGCTTAAGGTCTAGCGGGGGGGCGGTCGAGCAGTTCTTC

d_gene: TRBD2
v_gene: TRBV6-5
j_gene: TRBJ2-3
abundance: .
CDR3aa: CASSGEGDTQYF
CDR3nt: TGTGCCAGTAGCGGGGAGGGAGATACGCAGTATTTT

d_gene: .
v_gene: TRBV7-9
j_gene: TRBJ2-5
abundance: few
CDR3aa: CASSPSLGMAEETQYF
CDR3nt: TGTGCCAGCAGCCCATCCCTCGGGATGGCGGAAGAGACCCAGTACTTC

d_gene: .
v_gene: TRBV9
j_gene: TRBJ2-1
abundance: few
CDR3aa: CASSATETYNEQFF
CDR3nt: TGTGCCAGCAGCGCTACGGAGACCTACAATGAGCAGTTCTTC

d_gene: TRBD1
v_gene: TRBV9
j_gene: TRBJ2-1
abundance: few
CDR3aa: CASSSSFRTGTYNEQFF
CDR3nt: TGTGCCAGCAGCTCCTCCTTCCGGACAGGGACATACAATGAGCAGTTCTTC

d_gene: .
v_gene: TRBV5-1
j_gene: TRBJ2-1
abundance: many
CDR3aa: CASSLSTNNEQFF
CDR3nt: TGCGCCAGCAGCTTGTCCACTAACAATGAGCAGTTCTTC

d_gene: .
v_gene: TRBV4-3
j_gene: TRBJ2-6
abundance: few
CDR3aa: CASSQDVKSWSFLSGANVLTF
CDR3nt: TGCGCCAGCAGCCAAGATGTGAAGAGTTGGAGTTTTCTCTCTGGGGCCAACGTCCTGACTTTC

d_gene: .
v_gene: TRBV3-1
j_gene: TRBJ1-2
abundance: .
CDR3aa: CASSQVGGPVWGYTF
CDR3nt: TGTGCCAGCAGCCAAGTGGGAGGACCCGTCTGGGGCTACACCTTC

d_gene: .
v_gene: TRBV4-1
j_gene: TRBJ2-7
abundance: few
CDR3aa: CASSQAHSLYEQYF
CDR3nt: TGCGCCAGCAGCCAAGCCCACAGCTTATACGAGCAGTACTTC

d_gene: .
v_gene: TRBV4-3
j_gene: TRBJ1-2
abundance: .
CDR3aa: CASSQEYAAGRNYGYTF
CDR3nt: TGCGCCAGCAGCCAAGAGTATGCGGCAGGGAGGAACTATGGCTACACCTTC

d_gene: TRBD1
v_gene: TRBV5-1
j_gene: TRBJ2-1
abundance: .
CDR3aa: CASSPDWTGLFEQFF
CDR3nt: TGCGCCAGCAGCCCGGACTGGACAGGGTTGTTTGAGCAGTTCTTC

d_gene: .
v_gene: TRBV6-5
j_gene: TRBJ1-5
abundance: few
CDR3aa: CASSSSTGNQPQHF
CDR3nt: .

d_gene: .
v_gene: TRBV2
j_gene: TRBJ1-6
abundance: few
CDR3aa: CASIGNSPLHF
CDR3nt: TGTGCCAGCATAGGGAATTCACCCCTCCACTTT

d_gene: .
v_gene: TRBV4-1
j_gene: TRBJ1-3
abundance: few
CDR3aa: CASSVLLQGKFSGNTIYF
CDR3nt: TGCGCCAGCAGCGTCCTCCTTCAGGGAAAGTTCTCTGGAAACACCATATATTTT

d_gene: .
v_gene: TRBV12-3/TRBV12-4
j_gene: TRBJ2-7
abundance: few
CDR3aa: CASSRLSYEQYF
CDR3nt: TGTGCCAGCAGCCGTTTGTCCTACGAGCAGTACTTC

d_gene: .
v_gene: TRBV5-1
j_gene: TRBJ2-1
abundance: many
CDR3aa: CASSLDDNEQFF
CDR3nt: TGCGCCAGCAGCTTGGACGACAATGAGCAGTTCTTC

d_gene: TRBD2
v_gene: TRBV3-1
j_gene: TRBJ2-3
abundance: .
CDR3aa: CASSQPRGGLDTQYF
CDR3nt: TGTGCCAGCAGCCAACCTCGGGGGGGCCTTGATACGCAGTATTTT

d_gene: .
v_gene: TRBV5-5
j_gene: TRBJ1-6
abundance: .
CDR3aa: CASRYTGNSPLHF
CDR3nt: TGTGCCAGCAGGTATACAGGCAATTCACCCCTCCACTTT

d_gene: TRBD1
v_gene: TRBV20-1
j_gene: TRBJ2-1
abundance: many
CDR3aa: CSARDPRTGGSEQFF
CDR3nt: TGCAGTGCTAGAGATCCTCGGACAGGGGGCAGTGAGCAGTTCTTC

d_gene: .
v_gene: TRBV9
j_gene: TRBJ1-1
abundance: .
CDR3aa: CASSVGEGRSEAFF
CDR3nt: TGTGCCAGCAGCGTAGGAGAGGGGCGGTCTGAAGCTTTCTTT

d_gene: .
v_gene: TRBV6-5
j_gene: TRBJ2-2
abundance: few
CDR3aa: CASSYSNGAGELFF
CDR3nt: TGTGCCAGCAGTTACTCGAACGGGGCCGGGGAGCTGTTTTTT

d_gene: .
v_gene: TRBV6-5
j_gene: TRBJ1-1
abundance: .
CDR3aa: CASQTATVEAFF
CDR3nt: TGTGCCAGCCAGACAGCGACTGTTGAAGCTTTCTTT

d_gene: .
v_gene: TRBV19
j_gene: TRBJ2-1
abundance: many
CDR3aa: CASRGRGYNEQFF
CDR3nt: TGTGCCAGTAGGGGCCGAGGTTACAATGAGCAGTTCTTC

d_gene: .
v_gene: TRBV7-9
j_gene: TRBJ1-2
abundance: few
CDR3aa: CASSPIIETYGYTF
CDR3nt: TGTGCCAGCAGCCCCATCATCGAGACCTATGGCTACACCTTC

d_gene: TRBD1
v_gene: TRBV24-1
j_gene: TRBJ1-5
abundance: .
CDR3aa: CATSDFWTGVNQPQHF
CDR3nt: TGTGCCACCAGTGATTTTTGGACAGGGGTAAATCAGCCCCAGCATTTT

d_gene: .
v_gene: TRBV4-1
j_gene: TRBJ2-7
abundance: .
CDR3aa: CASSQLSGSSYEQYF
CDR3nt: TGCGCCAGCAGCCAGTTGTCGGGCAGCTCCTACGAGCAGTACTTC

d_gene: TRBD1
v_gene: TRBV11-2
j_gene: TRBJ1-1
abundance: few
CDR3aa: CASSPDRRTEAFF
CDR3nt: TGTGCCAGCAGCCCGGACAGGCGCACTGAAGCTTTCTTT

d_gene: TRBD2
v_gene: TRBV7-9
j_gene: TRBJ2-1
abundance: many
CDR3aa: CASSSPGLAGGPGFDEQFF
CDR3nt: TGTGCCAGCAGCTCGCCGGGACTAGCGGGGGGGCCTGGTTTCGATGAGCAGTTCTTC

d_gene: .
v_gene: TRBV5-4
j_gene: TRBJ1-2
abundance: .
CDR3aa: CASSLGDPYGYTF
CDR3nt: TGTGCCAGCAGCTTGGGGGACCCCTATGGCTACACCTTC

d_gene: .
v_gene: TRBV9
j_gene: TRBJ2-1
abundance: .
CDR3aa: CASSVGISINEQFF
CDR3nt: TGTGCCAGCAGCGTAGGTATCAGTATCAATGAGCAGTTCTTC

d_gene: .
v_gene: TRBV7-9
j_gene: TRBJ2-2
abundance: .
CDR3aa: CASSSLGGRNTGELFF
CDR3nt: TGTGCCAGCAGCTCCCTTGGAGGGAGGAACACCGGGGAGCTGTTTTTT

d_gene: .
v_gene: TRBV5-1
j_gene: TRBJ1-1
abundance: few
CDR3aa: CASSYDPGGTEAFF
CDR3nt: TGCGCCAGCAGCTACGACCCAGGTGGGACTGAAGCTTTCTTT

d_gene: .
v_gene: TRBV7-9
j_gene: TRBJ2-1
abundance: many
CDR3aa: CASRREEGNEQFF
CDR3nt: TGTGCCAGCCGCAGGGAGGAGGGCAATGAGCAGTTCTTC